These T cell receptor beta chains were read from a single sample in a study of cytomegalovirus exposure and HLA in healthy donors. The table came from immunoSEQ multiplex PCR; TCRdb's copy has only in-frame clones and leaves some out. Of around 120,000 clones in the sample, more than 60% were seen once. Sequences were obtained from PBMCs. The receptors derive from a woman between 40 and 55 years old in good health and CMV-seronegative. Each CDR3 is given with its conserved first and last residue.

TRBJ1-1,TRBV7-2,CASSSTGTAHEAFF
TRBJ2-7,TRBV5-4,CASSPPGQLSYEQYF
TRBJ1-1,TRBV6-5,CASSYVLITGNTEAFF
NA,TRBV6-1,CASSAPMGTTYEQYF
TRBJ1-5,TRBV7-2,CASSLDGQPQHF
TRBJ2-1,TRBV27,CASSLASPYNEQFF
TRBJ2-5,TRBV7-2,CASSTRTGTGETQYF
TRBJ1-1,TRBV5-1,CASSPSQRGNTEAFF
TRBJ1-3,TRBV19,CASTSSGNTIYF
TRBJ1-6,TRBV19,CASRSLKFEGYNSPLHF
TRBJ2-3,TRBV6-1,CASSEVAGSGDTQYF
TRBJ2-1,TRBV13,CASSYINEQFF
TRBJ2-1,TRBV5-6,CASSLATGGSYNEQFF
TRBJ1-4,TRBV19,CASSIARSAEKLFF
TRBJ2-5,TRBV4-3,CASSRNSGETQYF
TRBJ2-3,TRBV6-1,CASSERQGLSDTQYF
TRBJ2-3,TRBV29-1,CSVKGPSTDTQYF
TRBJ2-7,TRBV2,CARNPTPNSYEQYF
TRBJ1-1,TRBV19,CASSIARNTEAFF
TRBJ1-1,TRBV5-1,CASSSQVESEAFF
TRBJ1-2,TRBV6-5,CASSRPGQDGYTF
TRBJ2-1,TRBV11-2,CASSSSPGAGSNEQFF
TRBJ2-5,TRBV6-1,CASSLTASQETQYF
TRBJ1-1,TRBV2,CASRTQGNTEAFF
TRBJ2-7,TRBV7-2,CASSLGGQTYEQYF
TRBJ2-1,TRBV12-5,CASGPGQGNNEQFF
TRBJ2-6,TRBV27,CASMGWRGGSGANVLTF
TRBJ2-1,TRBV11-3,CASSLDGRNNEQFF
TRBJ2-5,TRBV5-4,CASSFLASGGKTQYF
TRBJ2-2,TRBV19,CASSLGLAATWAGELFF
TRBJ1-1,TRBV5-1,CASSSGGGTEAFF
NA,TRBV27,CASSSEGYEQYF
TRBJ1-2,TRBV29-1,CSVVVLSMNRYTF